This TCR beta chain was obtained from a study of CD8 T cells in Susac syndrome. In the multiple sclerosis control group, patients were treatment-naive and had stable or active relapsing-remitting disease. CDR3 size: 14 residues. The germline CDR1 and CDR2 sequences are MRHNA and SNTAGT. The V gene lost 8 bases and the J gene lost 0 bases, with 8 bases spanning the gap. RNA, at about 0.5 to 1 ug, was reverse transcribed with random hexamers. TCRdb re-derived calls from the immunoSEQ multiplex PCR reads in MiXCR, one entry per CDR3 protein. The sample consists of almost 450,000 distinct CDR3 sequences, 85% of them appearing once.

The V call is TRBV6-4, the J call TRBJ1-6; the D is unclear. The specimen sequenced was CD8+ T cells from PBMCs. The origin of this receptor is a human donor with multiple sclerosis. In DNA form, the CDR3 reads TGTGCCAGCCGCGCGAGCTCCTATAATTCACCCCTCCACTTT. Amino acid sequence: CASRASSYNSPLHF.